Listed below are T cell receptor beta chains from one sample, sequenced in a study of T cell changes during pregnancy in multiple sclerosis. Sequencing was performed with immunoSEQ multiplex PCR; in TCRdb, only in-frame clones are kept and a portion is missing. The sample carries roughly 12,000 clones, 75% to 90% recorded once. The sample was CD8+ T cells from peripheral blood mononuclear cells, taken after pregnancy. These receptors came from a female donor in good health, enrolled as a control in a pregnancy study. The CDR3 runs from the conserved cysteine through the conserved F or W. Fields, in order: V gene, clone size, CDR3 length, D gene, J gene, CDR3 DNA, CDR3 protein. The D gene is left open where the match is weak. Expanded clones are given a class, and other clones once, few, many or no size at all.

TRBV7-9	-	14	-	TRBJ2-3	TGTGCCAGCAGTCTCTGGTCCGGGGAGGATACGCAGTATTTT	CASSLWSGEDTQYF
TRBV29-1	-	17	-	TRBJ2-7	TGCAGCTCAATAGCGCTCCGACTAGTCTGGGCGAGCCACGAGCAGTACTTC	CSSIALRLVWASHEQYF
TRBV6-4	-	15	TRBD1	TRBJ2-1	TGTGCCAGCAGTGACGCGACAGGGGGACACAATGAGCAGTTCTTC	CASSDATGGHNEQFF
TRBV4-3	few	17	-	TRBJ2-3	TGCGCCAGCAGCCAAGCCCCAGGCGGGAACGATCGGGATACGCAGTATTTT	CASSQAPGGNDRDTQYF
TRBV20-1	-	10	-	TRBJ2-1	TGCAGTGGAGGGCACAATGAGCAGTTCTTC	CSGGHNEQFF
TRBV2	few	14	-	TRBJ2-2	TGTGCCAGCAGTGTAGGTCTAGCAGCCGGGGAGCTGTTTTTT	CASSVGLAAGELFF
TRBV30	-	14	TRBD2	TRBJ2-1	TGTGCCTGGGCCTCCGGACTAGCGGGAGATGAGCAGTTCTTC	CAWASGLAGDEQFF
TRBV7-9	-	13	TRBD1	TRBJ2-7	TGTGCCAGCAGCCACAGGGGCGGGTCGGATGAGTACTTC	CASSHRGGSDEYF
TRBV7-9	once	15	TRBD2	TRBJ2-1	TGTGCCAGCAGCCCCTGGACTAGCGGCGGGAATGAGCAGTTCTTC	CASSPWTSGGNEQFF
TRBV6-4	medium-sized	15	TRBD2	TRBJ2-3	TGTGCCAGCAGTGACACTAGCGGGGGGGCCGATACGCAGTATTTT	CASSDTSGGADTQYF
TRBV2	-	13	-	TRBJ2-2	TGTGCCAGCACCGGAGGGTTCACCGGGGAGCTGTTTTTT	CASTGGFTGELFF
TRBV15	medium-sized	15	TRBD2	TRBJ2-7	TGTGCCACCAGCAGAGAAGCTAGCGGGAGCGACGAGCAGTACTTC	CATSREASGSDEQYF
TRBV7-2	-	15	TRBD1	TRBJ1-2	TGTGCCAGCAGCTCCCAGACAGGGGTGGTGAGTGGCTACACCTTC	CASSSQTGVVSGYTF
TRBV28	-	16	-	TRBJ2-2	TGTGCCAGCAGCCCGACCATAGGACTTGGGACCGGGGAGCTGTTTTTT	CASSPTIGLGTGELFF
TRBV6-4	-	15	TRBD2	TRBJ2-3	TGTGCCAGCAGCCTTCTAGCGGGGAGCACAGATACGCAGTATTTT	CASSLLAGSTDTQYF
TRBV13	-	14	-	TRBJ2-3	TGTGCCAGCAGCTTATTTAGCGGCACAGATACGCAGTATTTT	CASSLFSGTDTQYF
TRBV27	-	17	TRBD1	TRBJ2-5	TGTGCCAGCAGTTTATTCCGCCCCGGGACAGTCAAAGAGACCCAGTACTTC	CASSLFRPGTVKETQYF
TRBV6-6	once	15	-	TRBJ2-7	TGTGCCAGCAGTTACTCGTTGGAGATCACCTACGAGCAGTACTTC	CASSYSLEITYEQYF
TRBV5-1	-	15	TRBD2	TRBJ2-1	TGCGCCAGCAGCCCGGTCGGGGGGGCGGGAAATGAGCAGTTCTTC	CASSPVGGAGNEQFF
TRBV19	-	16	-	TRBJ1-4	TGTGCCAGTAGTATAGGTGGGCAGGCTTTTAATGAAAAACTGTTTTTT	CASSIGGQAFNEKLFF
TRBV29-1	-	13	-	TRBJ2-4	TGCAGCGTTGAGTCGCAGAAATTAAACATTCAGTACTTC	CSVESQKLNIQYF
TRBV9	-	14	-	TRBJ2-5	TGTGCCAGCAGCGCCTCGGGGGTGAGGGAGACCCAGTACTTC	CASSASGVRETQYF
TRBV7-2	-	17	TRBD2	TRBJ2-3	TGTGCCAGCAGCCCAATCGGGAGGACTAGCGCGAAGGATACGCAGTATTTT	CASSPIGRTSAKDTQYF
TRBV29-1	-	12	TRBD2	TRBJ2-1	TGCAGCGTCCCCGAGCGGGAAGGGGAGCAGTTCTTC	CSVPEREGEQFF
TRBV9	-	18	-	TRBJ1-2	TGTGCCAGCAGCGCCGGTGGGAGCTTCCCCCTTACTAACTATGGCTACACCTTC	CASSAGGSFPLTNYGYTF
TRBV29-1	-	11	-	TRBJ1-2	TGCAGCGCAGGGGCCAGATATGGCTACACCTTC	CSAGARYGYTF
TRBV5-5	few	14	TRBD1	TRBJ2-7	TGTGCCAGCAGCCTAGGACAGGGGTCCAGCGAGCAGTACTTC	CASSLGQGSSEQYF
TRBV7-9	medium-sized	15	TRBD1	TRBJ1-1	TGTGCCAGCAGCTTCTCCGGGACAGGGAGCCTTGAAGCTTTCTTT	CASSFSGTGSLEAFF
TRBV4-3	-	17	TRBD2	TRBJ2-1	TGCGCCAGCAGCCATGGCGTTGGCGGGAGGGCCGGGAATGAGCAGTTCTTC	CASSHGVGGRAGNEQFF
TRBV5-4	-	18	-	TRBJ2-6	TGTGCCAGCAGCGGCGCCGGGACTTCGCCCTCTGGGGCCAACGTCCTGACTTTC	CASSGAGTSPSGANVLTF
TRBV7-8	-	15	TRBD2	TRBJ2-1	TGTGCCAGCAGCTTTACTAGCGGGATCTACAATGAGCAGTTCTTC	CASSFTSGIYNEQFF
TRBV30	-	15	-	TRBJ2-7	TGTGCCTGGAGTGTTTTGTCAGGTTCAGGCTACGAGCAGTACTTC	CAWSVLSGSGYEQYF
TRBV6-6	few	13	TRBD1	TRBJ2-7	TGTGCCAGCAGGAGACAGGGGCGTTACGAGCAGTACTTC	CASRRQGRYEQYF
TRBV9	-	17	TRBD2	TRBJ2-3	TGTGCCAGCAGCGTAGTGGGGACTAGCCCTAGCACAGATACGCAGTATTTT	CASSVVGTSPSTDTQYF
TRBV5-5	-	15	-	TRBJ2-7	TGTGCCAGCAGCTTGGTTAGGGGCCGTTTCTACGAGCAGTACTTC	CASSLVRGRFYEQYF
TRBV5-4	medium-sized	15	-	TRBJ1-6	TGTGCCAGCAGCTTGGGGACAACCCCCTATTCACCCCTCCACTTT	CASSLGTTPYSPLHF
TRBV2	medium-sized	16	TRBD2	TRBJ2-1	TGTGCCAGCAGTGTGCTCTCGACTAGCCCGTACAATGAGCAGTTCTTC	CASSVLSTSPYNEQFF
TRBV6-4	once	15	-	TRBJ2-3	TGTGCCAGCAGTGACACGGCGGGAACCACAGATACGCAGTATTTT	CASSDTAGTTDTQYF
TRBV9	few	18	TRBD2	TRBJ2-2	TGTGCCAGCAGCGTAGGGAGATGGGGGGGTTTACACACCGGGGAGCTGTTTTTT	CASSVGRWGGLHTGELFF
TRBV7-9	-	16	-	TRBJ2-1	TGTGCCAGCAGCGCGGACGGGGGGCCGATATACAATGAGCAGTTCTTC	CASSADGGPIYNEQFF
TRBV13	-	17	-	TRBJ1-2	TGTGCCAGCAGCACCCTTCGGACAGATACAGCCCACTATGGCTACACCTTC	CASSTLRTDTAHYGYTF
TRBV7-9	-	11	-	TRBJ2-3	TGTGCCAGCAGACCCAGCGGTACGCAGTATTTT	CASRPSGTQYF
TRBV7-9	-	14	TRBD2	TRBJ2-5	TGTGCCAGCAGCTTGCTAGCGGGGGTAGAGACCCAGTACTTC	CASSLLAGVETQYF
TRBV9	once	15	TRBD1	TRBJ2-1	TGTGCCAGCAGCGTAGGAGGGGGCGTAGTGGATGAGCAGTTCTTC	CASSVGGGVVDEQFF
TRBV6-1	-	12	-	TRBJ2-7	TGTGCCAGCGAGGGACATTTCTACGAGCAGTACTTC	CASEGHFYEQYF
TRBV6-1	-	17	TRBD2	TRBJ2-2	TGTGCCAGCAGTGACTTAGCGGGAGTGGCAGACACCGGGGAGCTGTTTTTT	CASSDLAGVADTGELFF
TRBV27	-	18	-	TRBJ2-5	TGTGCCAGCACCCTCGAGATGTACAGGTGCCCTTTAGGGGAGACCCAGTACTTC	CASTLEMYRCPLGETQYF
TRBV7-9	-	11	-	TRBJ1-1	TGTGCCAGCGGATATCCAGGAGAAGCTTTCTTT	CASGYPGEAFF
TRBV6-1	once	13	-	TRBJ1-2	TGTGCCAGCAGGGAGTACAGGGAAAATGGCTACACCTTC	CASREYRENGYTF
TRBV19	-	17	TRBD1	TRBJ1-1	TGTGCCAGTAGTATAAGGGGACAGGGGGCGTTAGATACTGAAGCTTTCTTT	CASSIRGQGALDTEAFF
TRBV27	-	17	TRBD2	TRBJ2-1	TGTGCCAGCAGTTCAAGCCTTACTAGCGGGGCATACAATGAGCAGTTCTTC	CASSSSLTSGAYNEQFF
TRBV15	-	15	-	TRBJ2-3	TGTGCCACCAGCAGTCTGGACAGCCGCACAGATACGCAGTATTTT	CATSSLDSRTDTQYF
TRBV21-1	-	15	-	TRBJ2-5	TGTGCCAGCAGCGGGCGTTACAGGGTTCGAGAGACCCAGTACTTC	CASSGRYRVRETQYF